This passage covers 21 T cell receptor beta chains from one sample sequenced in a study of CXCR3-negative and CXCR3-positive naive CD8 T cells. Overall study results and limits: Naive CXCR3-positive cells had TRB CDR3s more hydrophobic than those of CXCR3-negative naive cells.

UMI-labeled 5' RACE TRB cDNA libraries were prepared from the cells. TCRdb reworked the 5' RACE reads into one entry per CDR3 protein, no DNA. The listing contains about 140,000 distinct CDR3 sequences. For these TCRs, the target antigens are not known. Material: naive CXCR3+ CD8+ T cells from blood. Subset described: CD45RO-CCR7+CD27+CD95- naive CD8+ T cells expressing CXCR3 (TNR3+). The receptors were sampled from a human donor in good health. Some clones in this sample may be carry-over from other donors' samples.

The chain joins TRBV19 to TRBJ2-3; TCRdb calls TRBD2, which cannot be checked without DNA. Germline V gene data show CDR1 as LNHDA and CDR2 as SQIVND (reference sequence). This CDR3 contains 18 residues. CDR3 protein: CASTLAGVITGTTDTQYF.

The chain is built from TRBV20-1 and TRBJ2-7; the TRBD1 assignment by TCRdb is unverifiable without DNA. This CDR3 contains 14 residues. CDR1 is DFQATT and CDR2 is SNEGSKA in the germline V gene (reference sequence). CDR3 sequence reads: CSATLRPPWDEQYF.

V and J are TRBV6-2 or TRBV6-3 and TRBJ1-5. Germline V gene lookup returns CDR1 MNHEY and CDR2 SVGEGT. The CDR3 is made up of 13 amino acids. The CDR3 spells CASSYLVNQPQHF.

V usage is TRBV7-9 and J usage is TRBJ2-1; as DNA is missing, the TRBD2 call by TCRdb cannot be tested. Germline V gives CDR1 SEHNR, CDR2 FQNEAQ (reference sequence). The CDR3 spans 15 residues. The CDR3 sequence: CASSSSGAGYNEQFF.

CDR3 sequence: CSARGGLAGIPTSEQYF. This chain uses TRBV20-1 with TRBJ2-7; without DNA, the TCRdb call of TRBD2 cannot be checked. The CDR3 is made up of 17 amino acids. Germline V CDR1 and CDR2: DFQATT, SNEGSKA (reference sequence).

The genes are TRBV5-4 and TRBJ2-7. CDR1 and CDR2 from the germline V gene are SGHNT and YYREEE (reference sequence). The CDR3 runs to 14 residues. This CDR3 is CATQKAGASYEQYF.

The J gene is TRBJ2-4, the V gene TRBV7-9; no DNA is available, so the TRBD1 call from TCRdb remains unchecked. The CDR3 runs 16 residues. Germline loops: CDR1 SEHNR, CDR2 FQNEAQ (reference sequence). The CDR3 protein is CASSRQGPLAKNIQYF.

The chain links TRBV29-1 to TRBJ2-5; the D call of TRBD1 rests on TCRdb alone, since no DNA is present to check it. CDR1 and CDR2 (germline): SQVTM, ANQGSEA. This CDR3 is 13 amino acids long. The CDR3 spells CSVEGDKQETQYF. The full variable domain, rest sourced from reference TRBV29-1 and TRBJ2-5, is SAVISQKPSRDICQRGTSLTIQCQVDSQVTMMFWYRQQPGQSLTLIATANQGSEATYESGFVIDKFPISRPNLTFSTLTVSNMSPEDSSIYLCSVEGDKQETQYFGPGTRLLVL.

The CDR3 here is CASTYELGNTEAFF. The chain links TRBV6-5 to TRBJ1-1. The CDR3 has 14 amino acids. Germline V gene data show CDR1 as MNHEY and CDR2 as SVGAGI.

The J gene is TRBJ2-2, the V gene TRBV7-2. Germline CDR1 reads SGHTA; CDR2 reads FQGNSA. The CDR3 totals 14 residues. The CDR3 here is CASSLDGFTGELFF.

The chain is built from TRBV5-1 and TRBJ2-7; TCRdb outputs TRBD1, but without DNA this stays unchecked. The germline CDR1 and CDR2 sequences are SGHRS and YFSETQ. The CDR3 spans 15 residues. The CDR3 sequence is CASSPGAGFAYEQYF.

This chain connects TRBV15 to TRBJ2-5. From germline, CDR1 is LNHNV and CDR2 YYDKDF (reference sequence). The CDR3 extends over 15 amino acids. CDR3 in amino acids: CATSRAVDLGETQYF.

The chain joins TRBV7-2 to TRBJ2-7; absent DNA, TCRdb's TRBD2 call cannot be checked. The CDR3 sequence is 14 residues long. Germline V gene sequence: CDR1 SGHTA, CDR2 FQGNSA. CDR3 amino acids: CASSLVSGGSEQYF.

The chain has TRBV30 and TRBJ2-2; absent DNA, TCRdb's TRBD1 call cannot be checked. CDR3 length: 13 amino acids. Germline values: CDR1 GTSNPN, CDR2 SVGIG (reference sequence). The CDR3 region is CAWSVTGPGELFF.

CDR3 sequence reads: CSAFWGAGTGELFF. The J gene is TRBJ2-2, the V gene TRBV29-1. Germline V gives CDR1 SQVTM, CDR2 ANQGSEA. This CDR3 spans 14 amino acids.

The chain carries TRBV20-1 and TRBJ2-1. The CDR3 runs to 16 residues. The germline gives CDR1 DFQATT, CDR2 SNEGSKA (reference sequence). The CDR3 here is CSARDHGGSTYNEQFF.

The chain links TRBV9 to TRBJ2-3; absent DNA, TCRdb's TRBD1 call cannot be checked. The CDR3 runs to 16 residues. Germline values: CDR1 SGDLS, CDR2 YYNGEE. CDR3 protein: CASSAETGVGTDTQYF.

V gene TRBV28 combines with J gene TRBJ2-1; as DNA is missing, the TRBD2 call by TCRdb cannot be tested. This CDR3 spans 16 amino acids. Germline V gene lookup returns CDR1 MDHEN and CDR2 SYDVKM. The CDR3 loop reads CASSLSSGLLHNEQFF.

The genes are TRBV5-1 and TRBJ1-1; the TCRdb call, TRBD1, lacks DNA for checking. CDR1 is SGHRS and CDR2 is YFSETQ in the germline V gene. The CDR3 extends over 16 amino acids. The CDR3 sequence: CASSLDSAGGNTEAFF.

The V call is TRBV5-1, the J call TRBJ2-3; no DNA is available, so the TRBD2 call from TCRdb remains unchecked. The germline V gene has CDR1 SGHRS and CDR2 YFSETQ. The CDR3 sequence is 15 residues long. The CDR3 loop is CASSLGGLGTDTQYF.

V usage is TRBV12-3 or TRBV12-4 and J usage is TRBJ2-3. This CDR3 comprises 15 residues. CDR3 amino acids: CASSFDEGSTDTQYF.